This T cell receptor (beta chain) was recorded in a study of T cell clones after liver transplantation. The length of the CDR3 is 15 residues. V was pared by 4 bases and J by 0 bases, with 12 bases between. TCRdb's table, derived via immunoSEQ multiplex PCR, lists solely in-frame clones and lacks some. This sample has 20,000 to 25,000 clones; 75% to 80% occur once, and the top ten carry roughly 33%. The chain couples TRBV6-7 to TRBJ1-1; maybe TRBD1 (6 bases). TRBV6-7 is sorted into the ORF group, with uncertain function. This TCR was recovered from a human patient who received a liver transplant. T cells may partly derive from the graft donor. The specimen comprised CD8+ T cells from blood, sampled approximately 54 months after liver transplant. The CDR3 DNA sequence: TGTGCCAGCAGTTTCGGATGGGACATGAACACTGAAGCTTTCTTT. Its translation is CASSFGWDMNTEAFF.